Shown below are 21 T cell receptor beta chains from a single sample sequenced in a study of CD8+ T cells in alopecia areata. Treatment here: oral pan-JAK inhibitor, 5-10 mg twice daily. Extracted RNA was reverse transcribed into cDNA, the sequencing template. Profiled with immunoSEQ multiplex PCR; TCRdb holds only in-frame clones, not every one. The sample lists 150,000 to 200,000 clones; 50% to 60% were seen once. The sample was CD4+ T cells sorted from blood, taken at week 4, from a patient treated with tofacitinib. These receptors were taken from a human donor with alopecia areata.

The V and J genes are TRBV4-1 and TRBJ1-5; tentative D call: TRBD1 (5 bases). This CDR3 region has 20 residues. Germline lookup yields CDR1 MGHRA and CDR2 YSYEKL. Trimming shortened V by 1 base and J by 0 bases, and 22 bases separated the two germline ends. CDR3 residues: CASSQGLARVQPYSNQPQHF. DNA for the CDR3: TGCGCCAGCAGCCAAGGTTTGGCCAGGGTCCAACCCTATAGCAATCAGCCCCAGCATTTT.

The rearrangement joins TRBV27 to TRBJ1-6; 8 nucleotides match TRBD1. The V and J ends lost 6 bases and 9 bases, in that order; junction bases with no gene match: 10. Germline lookup yields CDR1 MNHEY and CDR2 SMNVEV (reference sequence). This CDR3 is built from 15 residues. CDR3 in DNA: TGTGCCAGCAGACCTAGACAGGGGACTAGTTCACCCCTCCACTTT. Translation: CASRPRQGTSSPLHF.

The chain employs TRBV30 and TRBJ2-1, with 7 positions matching TRBD1. V lost 2 bases to trimming and J lost 5 bases; unmatched junction nucleotides: 6. Germline V gene sequence: CDR1 GTSNPN, CDR2 SVGIG (reference sequence). The CDR3 is 14 residues long. CDR3 in DNA: TGTGCCTGGAGTCTTAGACAGGGCAACAATGAGCAGTTCTTC. Translated: CAWSLRQGNNEQFF.

The chain recombines TRBV4-2 with TRBJ1-6; D might be TRBD1 (5 bases). The ends were cut back, 1 base at V and 8 bases at J, with 15 bases in the middle. Germline V gene sequence: CDR1 LGHNA, CDR2 YNFKEQ. The CDR3 has 16 amino acids. CDR3 DNA sequence: TGTGCCAGCAGCCAAGCAAGTGGCAGGGAGGATTCACCCCTCCACTTT. Amino acids: CASSQASGREDSPLHF.

The rearrangement links TRBV5-1 to TRBJ1-2; D is unresolved. The CDR3 is 14 residues long. Trimming left V 0 bases short and J 4 bases short, with 10 bases between. CDR1 and CDR2 from the germline V gene are SGHRS and YFSETQ. The CDR3 DNA sequence: TGCGCCAGCAGCTTGGTGATGGAGGGCTATGGCTACACCTTC. Translated, it gives CASSLVMEGYGYTF.

This clone has a handful of counts. The rearrangement links TRBV21-1 to TRBJ2-7; no DNA check was done on the table's D call, TRBD1. TRBV21-1 counts as a pseudogene. CDR3 size: 14 residues. The CDR3 protein is CASSKSRVSYEQYF. The CDR3 DNA reads TGTGCCAGCAGCAAATCCAGGGTTTCCTACGAGCAGTACTTC.

The gene calls are TRBV29-1 and TRBJ1-6, with 7 bases identical to TRBD1. The CDR3 length is 13 residues. Germline loops: CDR1 SQVTM, CDR2 ANQGSEA. Unmatched junction bases numbered 7, after V lost 7 bases and J lost 7 bases. CDR3: CSARTGFNSPLHF. CDR3 sequence (DNA): TGCAGCGCCAGGACAGGATTCAATTCACCCCTCCACTTT. Filled out from reference TRBV29-1 and TRBJ1-6, the complete variable domain reads SAVISQKPSRDICQRGTSLTIQCQVDSQVTMMFWYRQQPGQSLTLIATANQGSEATYESGFVIDKFPISRPNLTFSTLTVSNMSPEDSSIYLCSARTGFNSPLHFGNGTRLTVT.

This sequence joins TRBV11-2 and TRBJ1-2; D remains ambiguous. V was pared by 1 base and J by 0 bases, with 12 bases between. The CDR3 runs 16 residues. Per germline, CDR1 SGHAT and CDR2 FQNNGV. The CDR3 region has the DNA TGTGCCAGCAGCTTAGGCGCGTCAGTCGCTAACTATGGCTACACCTTC. This codes for CASSLGASVANYGYTF.

This chain uses TRBV13 with TRBJ2-5; no firm D call. The CDR3 is made up of 15 amino acids. V dropped 1 base and J dropped 0 bases, with 9 bases sitting between them. Per the germline V gene, CDR1 is PRHDT and CDR2 is FYEKMQ (reference sequence). The CDR3 nucleotides read TGTGCCAGCAGCTTAGCCCAGGTGTACCAAGAGACCCAGTACTTC. Protein product: CASSLAQVYQETQYF.

This clone was detected only a few times. The chain joins TRBV23-1 to TRBJ1-5; possible D gene TRBD1, 5 bases. TRBV23-1 is annotated as an ORF whose role is uncertain. The CDR3 runs 17 residues. V was shortened by 4 bases and J by 7 bases, with 23 bases between the two germline ends. As DNA, the CDR3 is TGCGCCAGCAGTCGAACCCTCGGGGCAGGGACGGACCAGCCCCAGCATTTT. Encoded protein: CASSRTLGAGTDQPQHF.

This clone was found a few times. The rearrangement links TRBV9 to TRBJ2-3, with D uncertain. The length of the CDR3 is 14 residues. CDR1 SGDLS and CDR2 YYNGEE come from the germline V gene. The V gene lost 4 bases and the J gene lost 4 bases, with 13 bases spanning the gap. CDR3 sequence reads: CASSPSPLPDTQYF. In nucleotides, the CDR3 is TGTGCCAGCAGCCCCAGTCCTCTCCCAGATACGCAGTATTTT.

The chain recombines TRBV7-2 with TRBJ2-3, with 10 bases that match TRBD2. CDR3 length: 15 residues. Germline CDR1 SGHTA, CDR2 FQGNSA. V was pared by 5 bases and J by 1 base, with 3 bases of the junction left unmatched. The CDR3: CASSRGLAGTDTQYF. Here the CDR3 DNA reads TGTGCCAGCAGCCGAGGACTAGCGGGCACAGATACGCAGTATTTT. The variable domain in full, with the rest retrieved from reference TRBV7-2 and TRBJ2-3, is GAGVSQSPSNKVTEKGKDVELRCDPISGHTALYWYRQSLGQGLEFLIYFQGNSAPDKSGLPSDRFSAERTGGSVSTLTIQRTQQEDSAVYLCASSRGLAGTDTQYFGPGTRLTVL.

The chain has TRBV5-1 and TRBJ1-1; D not resolved. Per the germline V gene, CDR1 is SGHRS and CDR2 is YFSETQ. The CDR3 runs 16 residues. V was clipped by 0 bases and J by 0 bases, with 12 bases between them. The CDR3 reads CASSLAVGNMNTEAFF. The CDR3 DNA is TGCGCCAGCAGCTTGGCCGTGGGCAACATGAACACTGAAGCTTTCTTT.

The gene calls are TRBV7-8 and TRBJ1-5, with a tentative D call TRBD1 (6 bases). CDR1 and CDR2 (germline): SGHVS, FQNEAQ. Trimming shortened V by 5 bases and J by 3 bases, and 11 bases separated the two germline ends. This CDR3 is built from 14 residues. The DNA of the CDR3 is TGTGCCAGCAGCCCCTACAGGGTCAATCAGCCCCAGCATTTT. Translating it yields CASSPYRVNQPQHF.

The V call is TRBV9, the J call TRBJ1-1; D remains unclear. The germline V and J ends were trimmed by 0 bases and 10 bases, with 13 bases remaining between them. The length of the CDR3 is 13 residues. Germline V gene lookup returns CDR1 SGDLS and CDR2 YYNGEE. CDR3 sequence (DNA): TGTGCCAGCAGCGTAGAACCCAGACGGGTAGCTTTCTTT. Its translation: CASSVEPRRVAFF.

This rearrangement joins TRBV18 to TRBJ2-1; 10 bases are a match to TRBD1. The J segment lost 8 bases and the V segment lost 3 bases, leaving 7 bases of the junction unmatched. Germline lookup yields CDR1 KGHSH and CDR2 LQKENI. This CDR3 is built from 15 residues. The DNA of the CDR3 is TGTGCCAGCTCACCCGGGGACAGGGGAGTCGATGAGCAGTTCTTC. Translation: CASSPGDRGVDEQFF.

This clone was counted a few times. The chain links TRBV7-2 to TRBJ1-2; no firm D call. V gave up 4 bases and J gave up 8 bases, with 14 bases separating them. The V gene's germline CDR1 is SGHTA and CDR2 FQGNSA. The CDR3 extends over 13 amino acids. CDR3 coding DNA: TGTGCCAGCAGCTCAGAGATGTTCCAGGGCTACACCTTC. It yields the protein CASSSEMFQGYTF. The complete variable domain, with remaining parts taken from reference TRBV7-2 and TRBJ1-2, reads GAGVSQSPSNKVTEKGKDVELRCDPISGHTALYWYRQSLGQGLEFLIYFQGNSAPDKSGLPSDRFSAERTGGSVSTLTIQRTQQEDSAVYLCASSSEMFQGYTFGSGTRLTVV.

This clone was counted many times. The chain carries TRBV19 and TRBJ1-5; no clear D. Germline V gene data show CDR1 as LNHDA and CDR2 as SQIVND (reference sequence). V was trimmed by 3 bases and J by 9 bases, leaving 9 bases between them. The CDR3 runs to 12 residues. The CDR3 spells CASSMEGWPQHF. CDR3 sequence (DNA): TGTGCCAGTAGTATGGAGGGCTGGCCCCAGCATTTT.

The V gene is TRBV30, the J gene TRBJ2-4; 7 nucleotides align to TRBD2. Germline V gene sequence: CDR1 GTSNPN, CDR2 SVGIG (reference sequence). This CDR3 is built from 16 residues. J gave up 1 base and V 5 bases, and 11 bases lay outside the gene matches. CDR3 loop: CAWSWGGGLAKNIQYF. CDR3 bases: TGTGCCTGGTCTTGGGGCGGGGGTCTGGCCAAAAACATTCAGTACTTC.

This chain connects TRBV30 to TRBJ1-2, with D possibly being TRBD1 (6 bases). The V gene's germline CDR1 is GTSNPN and CDR2 SVGIG (reference sequence). The CDR3 runs 14 residues. V shed 4 bases and J shed 4 bases, with 16 bases lying between them. CDR3: CAWISAQGIYGYTF. The CDR3 nucleotides are TGTGCCTGGATTTCAGCGCAGGGGATCTATGGCTACACCTTC.

This clone has just a few counts. At one end the junction does not follow the germline gene, possibly because of a read error. The chain couples TRBV7-9 to TRBJ1-2; no clear D. CDR1 SEHNR and CDR2 FQNEAQ come from the germline V gene (reference sequence). CDR3 length: 12 amino acids. In DNA, the CDR3 is TGTGCCAGCAGCTTACCTCTTGGGGATTCCCGCTTC. Translated: CASSLPLGDSRF.